These T cell receptor beta chains were read from a single sample in a study of blood T cells in healthy people across ages. TCRdb used MiXCR to reprocess the 5' RACE reads, holding one entry per CDR3 protein. The table has 1.5 million to 2 million distinct CDR3 sequences, 49% seen once; the top ten hold approximately 2.1%. The source material was blood. All receptors derive from a woman aged 40 to 55 in good health. Both conserved end residues are part of each CDR3. D genes are given only for firm matches. For some rows the clone size is stated as once, few or many, or as a class when expanded; others skip it.

j_gene | v_gene | d_gene | abundance | CDR3aa | CDR3nt
TRBJ2-3 | TRBV20-1 | - | - | CSAPRTDYLNTQYF | TGCAGTGCTCCCCGGACAGATTATTTAAATACGCAGTATTTT
TRBJ2-7 | TRBV6-1 | - | - | CASSPLTSLTGGAYEQYF | TGTGCCAGCAGTCCACTCACCTCGCTCACAGGGGGGGCCTACGAGCAGTACTTC
TRBJ2-3 | TRBV5-1 | - | few | CASRGAGAPTDTQYF | TGCGCCAGCAGGGGTGCGGGGGCCCCCACAGATACGCAGTATTTT
TRBJ2-4 | TRBV27 | - | - | CASRSFSRQNAKNIQYF | TGTGCCAGCAGATCCTTCTCCCGACAGAACGCCAAAAACATTCAGTACTTC
TRBJ1-1 | TRBV6-5 | - | - | CASSLDSEAFF | TGTGCCAGCAGTCTGGACAGTGAAGCTTTCTTT
TRBJ1-4 | TRBV25-1 | - | - | CASSAGGRKGEKLFF | TGTGCCAGCAGTGCTGGGGGGAGAAAGGGTGAAAAACTGTTTTTT
TRBJ1-5 | TRBV12-3/TRBV12-4 | - | few | CASSLRASNSNQPQHF | TGTGCCAGCAGCTTGCGGGCCAGCAATAGCAATCAGCCCCAGCATTTT
TRBJ2-3 | TRBV7-2 | TRBD2 | few | CASSFQAGGPSDTQYF | TGTGCCAGCAGTTTTCAAGCGGGGGGGCCTTCAGATACGCAGTATTTT
TRBJ2-5 | TRBV28 | - | once | CASRRADQETQYF | TGTGCCAGCCGACGAGCGGACCAAGAGACCCAGTACTTC
TRBJ2-7 | TRBV4-2 | TRBD2 | - | CASSTRTSEYNEQYF | TGTGCCAGCAGCACGCGGACTAGCGAATACAATGAGCAGTACTTC
TRBJ2-5 | TRBV9 | TRBD2 | - | CASSPGTSGLQETQYF | TGTGCCAGCAGCCCCGGGACTAGCGGGCTCCAAGAGACCCAGTACTTC
TRBJ2-5 | TRBV10-3 | TRBD2 | few | CAISEAAGGGETQYF | TGTGCCATCAGTGAAGCGGCGGGGGGGGGAGAGACCCAGTACTTC
TRBJ2-5 | TRBV7-2 | TRBD2 | few | CASSLGRASGGPQETQYF | TGTGCCAGCAGCTTGGGCCGAGCCAGCGGGGGACCACAAGAGACCCAGTACTTC
TRBJ2-5 | TRBV28 | TRBD2 | few | CASSYGSPGLAGYQETQYF | TGTGCCAGCAGTTACGGCAGCCCCGGACTAGCGGGTTACCAAGAGACCCAGTACTTC
TRBJ2-3 | TRBV20-1 | TRBD2 | few | CSARGPGGPPDTQYF | TGCAGTGCTAGAGGGCCGGGGGGGCCTCCAGATACGCAGTATTTT
TRBJ1-2 | TRBV9 | TRBD1 | few | CASSVARTGVNYGYTF | TGTGCCAGCAGCGTAGCAAGGACAGGGGTTAACTATGGCTACACCTTC